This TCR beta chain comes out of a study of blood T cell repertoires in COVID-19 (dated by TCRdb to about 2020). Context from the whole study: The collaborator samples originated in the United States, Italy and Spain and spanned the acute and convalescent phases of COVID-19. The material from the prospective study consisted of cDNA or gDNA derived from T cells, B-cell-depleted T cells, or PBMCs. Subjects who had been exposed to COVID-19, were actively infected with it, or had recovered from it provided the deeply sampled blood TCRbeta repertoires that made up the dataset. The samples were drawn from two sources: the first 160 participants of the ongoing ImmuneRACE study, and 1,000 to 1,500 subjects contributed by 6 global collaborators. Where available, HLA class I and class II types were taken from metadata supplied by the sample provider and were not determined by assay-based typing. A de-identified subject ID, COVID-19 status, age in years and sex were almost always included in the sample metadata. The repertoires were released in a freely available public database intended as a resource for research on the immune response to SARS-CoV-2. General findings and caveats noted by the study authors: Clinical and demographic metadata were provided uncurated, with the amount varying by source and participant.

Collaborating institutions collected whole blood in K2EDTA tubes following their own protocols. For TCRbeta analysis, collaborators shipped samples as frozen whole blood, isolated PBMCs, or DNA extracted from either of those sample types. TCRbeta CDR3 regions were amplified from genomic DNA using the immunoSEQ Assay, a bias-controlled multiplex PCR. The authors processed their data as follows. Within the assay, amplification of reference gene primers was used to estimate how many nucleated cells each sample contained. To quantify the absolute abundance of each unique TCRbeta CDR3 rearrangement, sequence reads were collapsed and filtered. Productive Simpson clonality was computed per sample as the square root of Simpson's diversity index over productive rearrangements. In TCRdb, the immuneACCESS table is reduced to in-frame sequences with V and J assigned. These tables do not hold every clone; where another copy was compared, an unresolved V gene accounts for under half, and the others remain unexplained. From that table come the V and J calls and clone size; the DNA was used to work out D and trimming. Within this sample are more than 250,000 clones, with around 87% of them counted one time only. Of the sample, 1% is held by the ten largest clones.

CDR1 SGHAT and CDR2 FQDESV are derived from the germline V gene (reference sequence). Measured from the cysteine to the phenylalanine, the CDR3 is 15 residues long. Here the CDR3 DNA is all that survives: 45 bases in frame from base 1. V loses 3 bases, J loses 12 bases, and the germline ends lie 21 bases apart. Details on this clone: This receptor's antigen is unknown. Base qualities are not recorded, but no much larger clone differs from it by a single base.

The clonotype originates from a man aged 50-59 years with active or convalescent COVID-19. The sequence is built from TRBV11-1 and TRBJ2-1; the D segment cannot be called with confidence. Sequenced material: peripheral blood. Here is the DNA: TGTGCCAGCAGCTTTAGAGATGCAGACACTGTGGGGCAGTTCTTC. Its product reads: CASSFRDADTVGQFF.